The 7 T cell receptor beta chains reported below all come from one sample, sequenced in a study of blood T cell repertoires in COVID-19. Sequencing used immunoSEQ multiplex PCR; TCRdb keeps in-frame clones, though not all of them. The sample has around 400,000 clones, 89% seen once. The sequencing input was peripheral blood. Source of these receptors: a man in his forties with acute or convalescent COVID-19.

The V and J genes are TRBV5-1 and TRBJ1-2; TRBD1 matches at 7 bases. The germline gives CDR1 SGHRS, CDR2 YFSETQ. There are 13 residues in the CDR3. Losses at the gene ends were 4 bases for V and 6 bases for J; bases not matched to a gene: 6. In DNA form, the CDR3 reads TGCGCCAGCAGCCTCGACAGGGCTCATGGCTACACCTTC. It codes for CASSLDRAHGYTF.

The V call is TRBV28, the J call TRBJ1-2; 7 positions match TRBD1. CDR1 and CDR2 from the germline V gene are MDHEN and SYDVKM. V lost 6 bases and J lost 7; bases outside the gene matches: 11. The CDR3 has 14 residues. CDR3 loop: CASSPLDRVSGYTF. Written as DNA, the CDR3 is TGTGCCAGCAGCCCCCTCGACAGGGTCAGTGGCTACACCTTC.

This rearrangement joins TRBV27 to TRBJ2-7; maybe TRBD1 (5 bases). Germline lookup yields CDR1 MNHEY and CDR2 SMNVEV (reference sequence). The CDR3 is 13 amino acids. Trimming shortened V by 3 bases and J by 2 bases, and 8 bases separated the two germline ends. Here the CDR3 reads CASSFTGPYEQYF. In nucleotides, the CDR3 is TGTGCCAGCAGTTTTACAGGTCCCTACGAGCAGTACTTC.

The V and J genes are TRBV4-2 and TRBJ1-1; D perhaps matches TRBD1 (5 bases). In germline, CDR1 is LGHNA, CDR2 YNFKEQ. The CDR3 is made up of 14 amino acids. Trimming removed 7 bases at V and 5 bases at J, with 17 bases between. The CDR3 DNA sequence: TGTGCCAGCACCTCAGACAGACTTGGGACTGAAGCTTTCTTT. This translates into CASTSDRLGTEAFF.

This chain uses TRBV3-1 (or the pseudogene TRBV3-2) with TRBJ2-3, with D possibly matching TRBD1 (6 bases). Per germline, CDR1 LGHDT and CDR2 YNNKEL (reference sequence). This CDR3 is 13 amino acids long. Between the trimmed V and J ends, which lost 4 bases and 4 bases, there was a span of 9 bases. CDR3 sequence: CASSLQGPDTQYF. CDR3 DNA: TGTGCCAGCAGCCTGCAGGGGCCAGATACGCAGTATTTT.

This chain connects TRBV7-2 to TRBJ1-1; TRBD1 is a possible D gene (5 bases). Germline V gives CDR1 SGHTA, CDR2 FQGNSA. The CDR3 totals 15 residues. Trimming cost V 5 bases and J 1 base, with 14 bases left between them. For the CDR3, the DNA is TGTGCCAGCAGCCCACAGGTTGGGGAGAACACTGAAGCTTTCTTT. It is translated as CASSPQVGENTEAFF.

This chain links TRBV10-3 with TRBJ1-2; D call uncertain. V shed 3 bases and J shed 2 bases, with 10 bases lying between them. Germline V gene sequence: CDR1 ENHRY, CDR2 SYGVKD. This CDR3 region has 14 residues. This CDR3 is CAISEGLQNYGYTF. The CDR3 region has the DNA TGTGCCATCAGTGAAGGACTACAAAACTATGGCTACACCTTC.